This T cell receptor beta chain was recorded in a study of identical twins. The V gene's germline CDR1 is ENHRY and CDR2 SYGVKD. The CDR3 is made up of 13 amino acids. The V end was cut by 6 bases, the J end by 2 bases, with 10 bases between. In this sample, this clonotype turned up a few times. Its matching antigen is unknown. With template switching, a universal primer site was added, and the cDNA carried unique molecular identifiers. MiXCR, run by TCRdb on the 5' RACE reads, gives a single entry per CDR3 protein. This sample has under 1 million distinct CDR3 sequences, with about 12% found just once. Notes on the study in general: Whereas memory repertoires showed no such difference, abundant cord blood beta clonotypes carried fewer insertions.

The data also belong to a second study, concerning yellow fever vaccine responses in identical twins.

The sequence came from a young woman in good health. V usage is TRBV10-3 and J usage is TRBJ2-5, with D unclear. The sequencing input was PBMCs. CDR3 DNA sequence: TGTGCCATCAGGGGCGGAGCGCAAGAGACCCAGTACTTC. Translation gives CAIRGGAQETQYF.